This T cell receptor beta chain was captured by sequencing in a study of beta chain features in type 1 diabetes. With 8 bases removed from V and 6 bases from J, the gap between germline ends came to 7 bases. The CDR3 runs 11 residues. CDR1 is MNHNY and CDR2 is SVGAGI in the germline V gene (reference sequence). Investigators reverse transcribed all isolated RNA, so they sequenced expressed TCRB transcripts. TCRdb keeps only in-frame clones here, not all; method: immunoSEQ multiplex PCR. The table includes hundreds of thousands of clones, 15% to 18% detected once. Sort purity for all populations was recorded as exceeding 98%.

The clonotype was recovered from a man aged 18 to 30 in good health. Sequenced: naive CD4+ T cells from blood. The gene calls are TRBV6-6 and TRBJ2-2; D is uncertain. CDR3 DNA: TGTGCCAGCGCCAGTCCCGGGGAGCTGTTTTTT. It encodes CASASPGELFF.